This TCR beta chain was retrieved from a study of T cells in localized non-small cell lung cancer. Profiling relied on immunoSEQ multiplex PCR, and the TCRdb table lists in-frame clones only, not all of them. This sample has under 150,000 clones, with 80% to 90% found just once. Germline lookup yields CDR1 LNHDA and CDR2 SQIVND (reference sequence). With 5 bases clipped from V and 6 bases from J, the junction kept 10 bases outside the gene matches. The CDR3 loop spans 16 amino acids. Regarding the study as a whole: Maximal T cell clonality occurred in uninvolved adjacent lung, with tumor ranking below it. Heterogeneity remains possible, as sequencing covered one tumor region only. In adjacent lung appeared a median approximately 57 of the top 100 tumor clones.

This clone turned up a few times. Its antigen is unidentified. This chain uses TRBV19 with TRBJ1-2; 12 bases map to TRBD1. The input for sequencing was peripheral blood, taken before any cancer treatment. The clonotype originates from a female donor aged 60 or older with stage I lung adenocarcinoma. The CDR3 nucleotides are TGTGCCAGTAGTTCCCCGGGACAGGGGGCGTCTAATGGCTACACCTTC. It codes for CASSSPGQGASNGYTF.